A selection of T cell receptor beta chains follows, all from one sample in a study of shared clonotypes between healthy human individuals. Repertoires were generated with immunoSEQ multiplex PCR, while TCRdb's copy carries only in-frame clones and drops some. This repertoire shows more than 500,000 clones, 85% to 95% found once; its top ten account for over 0.095%. Sequencing input: naive CD8+ T cells sorted from blood. The receptors were sampled from a woman in her twenties or thirties in good health. CDR3s include the opening cysteine and the closing phenylalanine or tryptophan. D genes are given only for firm matches. Clone size is given for some rows only: seen once, a few or many times, or a class if the clone is expanded.

size | J | V | D | DNA | CDR3
NA | TRBJ1-2 | TRBV14 | NA | TGTGCCAGCAGGTCCGCTGGAAACTATGGCTACACCTTC | CASRSAGNYGYTF
NA | TRBJ1-3 | TRBV10-2 | NA | TGCGCCAGCAGTGTCGGAAACACCATATATTTT | CASSVGNTIYF
NA | TRBJ2-7 | TRBV20-1 | NA | TGCAGTGCTAGATCCGACTACGAGCAGTACTTC | CSARSDYEQYF
NA | TRBJ2-7 | TRBV11-2 | NA | TGTGCCAGCAGCCGAGGAGGGTGGCCTTCCTACGAGCAGTACTTC | CASSRGGWPSYEQYF
NA | TRBJ1-1 | TRBV10-1 | NA | TGCGCCAGCAGTCCTCAGGGGAGTAACACTGAAGCTTTCTTT | CASSPQGSNTEAFF
NA | TRBJ1-5 | TRBV28 | NA | TGTGCCAGCGGAGGGGGGCCGGTGGCGATTGGCAATCAGCCCCAGCATTTT | CASGGGPVAIGNQPQHF
NA | TRBJ2-7 | TRBV6-5 | TRBD1 | TGTGCCAGCAGTCCGACAGGGGAGTCCTACGAGCAGTACTTC | CASSPTGESYEQYF
NA | TRBJ2-7 | TRBV4-2 | TRBD2 | TGTGCCAGCAGCCAAGGTAGTACTAGCGGGAGTTACGAGCAGTACTTC | CASSQGSTSGSYEQYF
NA | TRBJ2-2 | TRBV10-2 | NA | TGCGCCAGTTCAGATTTAGGCACCGGGGAGCTGTTTTTT | CASSDLGTGELFF
NA | TRBJ2-7 | TRBV6-6 | NA | TGTGCCAGCAGTTACGGGGGCAGCTACGAGCAGTACTTC | CASSYGGSYEQYF
NA | TRBJ2-7 | TRBV29-1 | TRBD2 | TGCAGCGTTGGCGGGCGGGAGTACGAGCAGTACTTC | CSVGGREYEQYF
once | TRBJ2-7 | TRBV7-6 | NA | TGTGCCAGCAGCTTAGACGGTCCCTCCTACGAGCAGTACTTC | CASSLDGPSYEQYF
NA | TRBJ2-3 | TRBV6-4 | NA | TGTGCCAGCAGTGACGTCCCTCTGGCTAGCAGTAGCACAGATACGCAGTATTTT | CASSDVPLASSSTDTQYF
NA | TRBJ2-2 | TRBV7-8 | TRBD2 | TGTGCCAGCAGGCGAGGGAGGGGAATTGGCCACACCGGGGAGCTGTTTTTT | CASRRGRGIGHTGELFF
NA | TRBJ2-1 | TRBV27 | TRBD2 | TGTGCCAGCAGTCCTAGCGGGTACTCCTACAATGAGCAGTTCTTC | CASSPSGYSYNEQFF
few | TRBJ2-6 | TRBV22-1 | NA | TGTCCTGGGAGTCACGATTGCGAACAAAGTCGGGCCAACGTCCTGACTTTC | CPGSHDCEQSRANVLTF
once | TRBJ2-7 | TRBV27 | TRBD1 | TGTGCCAGCAGTTTGTACAGGGGGGACGAGCAGTACTTC | CASSLYRGDEQYF
NA | TRBJ1-4 | TRBV28 | TRBD1 | TGTGCCAGCAGCGGAAGAGGACAGGTAGGAGAAAAACTGTTTTTT | CASSGRGQVGEKLFF
NA | TRBJ1-1 | TRBV27 | NA | TGTGCCAGCAGTCTCTTGGGGGATCCCGAAGCTTTCTTT | CASSLLGDPEAFF
NA | TRBJ2-3 | TRBV4-1 | TRBD2 | TGCGCCAGCAGGGGACTAGCGGGGGAGAGCACAGATACGCAGTATTTT | CASRGLAGESTDTQYF
NA | TRBJ1-1 | TRBV6-5 | NA | TGTGCCAGCAGTCTGACTGGCGGTTTAAGCACTGAAGCTTTCTTT | CASSLTGGLSTEAFF
NA | TRBJ1-2 | TRBV19 | NA | TGTGCCAGCCAGACAGAAAGAAGCTATGGCTACACCTTC | CASQTERSYGYTF
NA | TRBJ2-2 | TRBV6-6 | NA | TGTGCCAGCAGTTTGGGAAGCGGGGAGCTGTTTTTT | CASSLGSGELFF
NA | TRBJ2-1 | TRBV30 | TRBD2 | TGTGCCTGGAGTGTAGGGGGGACTAGCATATTTTACAATGAGCAGTTCTTC | CAWSVGGTSIFYNEQFF
NA | TRBJ2-7 | TRBV28 | NA | TGTGCCAGCAGTTTACCGGGACCGATTCAGCTGTCCTACGAGCAGTACTTC | CASSLPGPIQLSYEQYF
NA | TRBJ2-7 | TRBV5-4 | NA | TGTGCCAGCAGCTTGGGGGGGCCCGAGCAGTACTTC | CASSLGGPEQYF
NA | TRBJ2-3 | TRBV7-9 | TRBD1 | TGTGCCAGCAGCTTTAAACAGGGGGCGTCAGATACGCAGTATTTT | CASSFKQGASDTQYF
NA | TRBJ1-1 | TRBV25-1 | NA | TGTGCCAGCAGTGGAGGACAGAACACTGAAGCTTTCTTT | CASSGGQNTEAFF
once | TRBJ2-7 | TRBV7-6 | NA | TGTGCCAGCAATAGGGAGGACAGACCTTACGAGCAGTACTTC | CASNREDRPYEQYF
NA | TRBJ2-7 | TRBV7-7 | TRBD2 | TGTGCCAGCAGCGCCACTAGCGGAAACTACGAGCAGTACTTC | CASSATSGNYEQYF